Listed below are T cell receptor beta chains from one sample, sequenced in a study of cytotoxic CD8 clonotypes in ibrutinib-treated CLL. Method: immunoSEQ multiplex PCR; TCRdb's copy keeps in-frame clones and lacks some. Of some 160,000 clones detected, roughly four fifths appear once; the ten largest clones hold about 2%. The sample consisted of PBMCs, taken after 12 months of ibrutinib treatment. Receptors were obtained from a human donor with chronic lymphocytic leukemia. Both conserved end residues are part of each CDR3. A D gene is named only where the DNA matches it firmly. The size entry is marked missing in some rows and otherwise reads once, few, many or a size class.

NA	TRBV7-8	NA	TRBJ2-3	TGTGCCAGCAGACCCGCGGAAGGGGTTGAGGGCACAGATACGCAGTATTTT	CASRPAEGVEGTDTQYF
NA	TRBV7-2	TRBD1	TRBJ2-7	TGTGCCAGCAGCCGCGACAGGGCCTACGAGCAGTACTTC	CASSRDRAYEQYF
NA	TRBV18	NA	TRBJ2-5	TGTGCCAGCTCACCACCAAACCAGCCTGTGGTAGAGACCCAGTACTTC	CASSPPNQPVVETQYF
NA	TRBV27	NA	TRBJ2-7	TGTGCCAGCAGTTCGGCAGGGTCCTACGAGCAGTACTTC	CASSSAGSYEQYF
NA	TRBV27	TRBD1	TRBJ1-2	TGTGCCAGCAGTTCTCAAACAGGGGACTATGGCTACACCTTC	CASSSQTGDYGYTF
NA	TRBV15	NA	TRBJ1-6	TGTGCCACCAGCAGGGGGGGCGGTTCTTCACCCCTCCACTTT	CATSRGGGSSPLHF
NA	TRBV5-1	NA	TRBJ2-3	TGCGCCAGCAGCTTGGGGGCCCGGGGGAGCACAGATACGCAGTATTTT	CASSLGARGSTDTQYF
NA	TRBV4-3	NA	TRBJ1-2	TGCGCCAGCAGCCAAGATCGGACGGGCTATGGCTACACCTTC	CASSQDRTGYGYTF
many	TRBV28	TRBD1	TRBJ2-1	TGTGCCAGCAGTTTGACCGGGACAGGGATCAAAAACCGGCAGTTCTTC	CASSLTGTGIKNRQFF
NA	TRBV11-2	TRBD1	TRBJ2-5	TGTGCCAGCAGCCGCCAGGGGGCCCGGGAGACCCAGTACTTC	CASSRQGARETQYF
NA	TRBV6-1	TRBD1	TRBJ1-2	TGTGCCAGCAGGAACGACAGGGGGGAAGGCTACACCTTC	CASRNDRGEGYTF
NA	TRBV11-2	NA	TRBJ1-1	TGTGCCAGCAGCAATACCGACGGGGTTTGGAACACTGAAGCTTTCTTT	CASSNTDGVWNTEAFF
once	TRBV18	NA	TRBJ2-3	TGTGCCAGCTCGGCCGGGGACGGAATCACAGATACGCAGTATTTT	CASSAGDGITDTQYF
NA	TRBV11-2	NA	TRBJ2-1	TGTGCCAGCAGCTTTAAGTGGGATCAACCTTACAATGAGCAGTTCTTC	CASSFKWDQPYNEQFF
NA	TRBV19	TRBD1	TRBJ2-7	TGTGCCAGTAGTATAGGGACAGGTCTCATCTCCTACGAGCAGTACTTC	CASSIGTGLISYEQYF
NA	TRBV28	TRBD2	TRBJ2-3	TGTGCCAGCCCCCCATCGGCCCTAGCGGGAGCTGGTAGTTTGAATACGCAGTATTTT	CASPPSALAGAGSLNTQYF
few	TRBV5-1	NA	TRBJ1-1	TGCGCCAGCAGCGCAGGGGTCATGAACACTGAAGCTTTCTTT	CASSAGVMNTEAFF
NA	TRBV7-2	TRBD2	TRBJ2-2	TGTGCCAGCAGCCCTAAAGCGGGGGCGACGGGGGAGCTGTTTTTT	CASSPKAGATGELFF